A selection of T cell receptor beta chains follows, all from one sample in a study of control samples from healthy donors and cancer patients. Repertoires were generated with immunoSEQ multiplex PCR, while TCRdb's copy carries only in-frame clones and drops some. The sample has 150,000 to 200,000 clones, 80% to 95% seen once. Sequenced input: blood. The receptors originated from a woman aged 30 to 39 in good health. CDR3s include the opening cysteine and the closing phenylalanine or tryptophan. The order of the fields is clone size, D gene, J gene, V gene, CDR3 protein, CDR3 DNA. The D gene is left open where the match is weak. The listing skips clone size in some rows; elsewhere it reads once, few, many or a size class.

size: -; D: TRBD2; J: TRBJ2-7; V: TRBV7-2; CDR3: CASSLGGLAGDYEQYF; DNA: TGTGCCAGCAGCTTGGGCGGGCTAGCGGGAGATTACGAGCAGTACTTC
size: once; D: -; J: TRBJ1-3; V: TRBV28; CDR3: CDRDSGNTIYF; DNA: TGTGACAGGGACTCTGGAAACACCATATATTTT
size: -; D: TRBD2; J: TRBJ2-5; V: TRBV7-9; CDR3: CASRSSGRAGETQYF; DNA: TGTGCCAGCAGGTCTAGCGGGAGGGCCGGGGAGACCCAGTACTTC
size: once; D: -; J: TRBJ2-3; V: TRBV9; CDR3: CASQGDLSRPDTQYF; DNA: TGTGCCAGCCAAGGCGACTTAAGCCGGCCAGATACGCAGTATTTT
size: -; D: TRBD1; J: TRBJ1-2; V: TRBV9; CDR3: CASSEQDRGLSGYTF; DNA: TGTGCCAGCAGCGAGCAGGACAGGGGGCTGTCGGGCTACACCTTC
size: -; D: TRBD1; J: TRBJ1-2; V: TRBV27; CDR3: CASSSILGGQYGYTF; DNA: TGTGCCAGCAGTTCAATCCTAGGGGGCCAGTATGGCTACACCTTC
size: -; D: -; J: TRBJ2-5; V: TRBV28; CDR3: CASSPSLPGETQYF; DNA: TGTGCCAGCAGCCCATCCCTACCGGGGGAGACCCAGTACTTC
size: -; D: -; J: TRBJ1-5; V: TRBV19; CDR3: CASRGGSNQPQHF; DNA: TGTGCCAGTAGGGGGGGTAGCAATCAGCCCCAGCATTTT
size: few; D: -; J: TRBJ1-1; V: TRBV6-1; CDR3: CASSEAGTGNTEAFF; DNA: TGTGCCAGCAGTGAAGCGGGTACGGGGAACACTGAAGCTTTCTTT
size: -; D: -; J: TRBJ2-7; V: TRBV28; CDR3: CASSRPGRLEEQYF; DNA: TGTGCCAGCAGCCGCCCCGGGAGATTAGAAGAGCAGTACTTC
size: few; D: TRBD1; J: TRBJ2-2; V: TRBV18; CDR3: CASSPVDRGLTGELFF; DNA: TGTGCCAGCTCACCCGTTGACAGGGGGCTCACCGGGGAGCTGTTTTTT
size: -; D: TRBD2; J: TRBJ2-6; V: TRBV6-6; CDR3: CASGPSGRRGANVLTF; DNA: TGTGCCTCGGGACCCAGCGGGAGGCGTGGGGCCAACGTCCTGACTTTC
size: -; D: -; J: TRBJ2-1; V: TRBV3-1/TRBV3-2; CDR3: CASSQATTGRLGEQFF; DNA: TGTGCCAGCAGCCAAGCTACAACGGGAAGGCTAGGTGAGCAGTTCTTC
size: -; D: -; J: TRBJ2-1; V: TRBV9; CDR3: CASSVGGDEQFF; DNA: TGTGCCAGCAGCGTAGGGGGCGATGAGCAGTTCTTC
size: -; D: TRBD1; J: TRBJ2-7; V: TRBV28; CDR3: CASSSVGQGFGHEQYF; DNA: TGTGCCAGCAGTTCGGTGGGACAGGGTTTTGGGCACGAGCAGTACTTC
size: -; D: -; J: TRBJ2-2; V: TRBV28; CDR3: CASSFLDQNTGELFF; DNA: TGTGCCAGCAGTTTCCTGGACCAAAACACCGGGGAGCTGTTTTTT
size: -; D: -; J: TRBJ1-4; V: TRBV5-8; CDR3: CASSYYPGPSATNEKLFF; DNA: TGTGCCAGCAGCTATTACCCGGGACCCTCTGCAACTAATGAAAAACTGTTTTTT
size: -; D: -; J: TRBJ2-5; V: TRBV18; CDR3: CASSLTYETQYF; DNA: TGTGCCAGCTCACTAACCTACGAGACCCAGTACTTC
size: -; D: TRBD1; J: TRBJ1-5; V: TRBV6-6; CDR3: CASSPAFDRGGQPQHF; DNA: TGTGCCAGCAGTCCCGCTTTCGACAGGGGAGGTCAGCCCCAGCATTTT
size: -; D: -; J: TRBJ1-5; V: TRBV6-5; CDR3: CASGQLDQPQHF; DNA: TGTGCCAGCGGACAGCTCGATCAGCCCCAGCATTTT
size: -; D: -; J: TRBJ1-6; V: TRBV4-1; CDR3: CASSQEVSSYNSPLHF; DNA: TGCGCCAGCAGCCAAGAAGTGAGCTCCTATAATTCACCCCTCCACTTT
size: few; D: TRBD1; J: TRBJ1-6; V: TRBV9; CDR3: CASSVAGTAKPLHF; DNA: TGTGCCAGCAGCGTAGCAGGGACAGCAAAACCCCTCCACTTT